This is a list of T cell receptor beta chains from one sample in a study of shared clonotypes between healthy human individuals. The data were produced by immunoSEQ multiplex PCR, yet TCRdb's version contains in-frame clones alone and is incomplete. The sample contains about 460,000 clones, approximately 77% of which appear only once. Specimen: PBMCs. All receptors come from a middle-aged woman in good health. Some clones in this sample may be carry-over from other donors' samples. Both conserved end residues are part of each CDR3. The D gene is left open where the match is weak. Some rows have no size entry. The others give once, few or many, or a class for an expanded clone.

clone size: .
D gene: .
J gene: TRBJ1-1
V gene: TRBV6-5
CDR3 protein: CASSPGSLNTEAFF
CDR3 DNA: TGTGCCAGCTCACCTGGGAGTCTGAACACTGAAGCTTTCTTT

clone size: many
D gene: .
J gene: TRBJ1-5
V gene: TRBV6-1
CDR3 protein: CASRQDHRGNQPQHF
CDR3 DNA: TGTGCCAGCAGACAGGACCACCGGGGCAATCAGCCCCAGCATTTT

clone size: few
D gene: .
J gene: TRBJ2-7
V gene: TRBV6-5
CDR3 protein: CASSYRVQAPYEQYF
CDR3 DNA: TGTGCCAGCAGTTACCGCGTGCAGGCGCCCTACGAGCAGTACTTC

clone size: .
D gene: TRBD1
J gene: TRBJ1-2
V gene: TRBV6-5
CDR3 protein: CASCLVAGTGGYGYTF
CDR3 DNA: TGTGCCAGCTGTTTGGTCGCCGGGACAGGGGGCTATGGCTACACCTTC

clone size: few
D gene: TRBD2
J gene: TRBJ2-2
V gene: TRBV5-1
CDR3 protein: CASSLAVGRRTGELFF
CDR3 DNA: TGCGCCAGCAGCTTGGCCGTCGGGAGGCGCACCGGGGAGCTGTTTTTT

clone size: .
D gene: TRBD2
J gene: TRBJ2-7
V gene: TRBV7-9
CDR3 protein: CASSSTVGGRGEQYF
CDR3 DNA: TGTGCCAGCAGCTCCACGGTGGGCGGGAGAGGGGAGCAGTACTTC

clone size: .
D gene: .
J gene: TRBJ1-1
V gene: TRBV25-1
CDR3 protein: CASSEYEGIRGAFF
CDR3 DNA: TGTGCCAGCAGTGAATATGAGGGTATAAGGGGAGCTTTCTTT

clone size: .
D gene: TRBD1
J gene: TRBJ1-2
V gene: TRBV25-1
CDR3 protein: CASKDRGRGYTF
CDR3 DNA: TGTGCCAGCAAGGACAGGGGCAGGGGCTACACCTTC

clone size: .
D gene: .
J gene: TRBJ2-7
V gene: TRBV29-1
CDR3 protein: CSVWTDSYEQYF
CDR3 DNA: TGCAGCGTTTGGACGGACTCCTACGAGCAGTACTTC

clone size: .
D gene: .
J gene: TRBJ1-2
V gene: TRBV18
CDR3 protein: CASSEDSTYGYTF
CDR3 DNA: TGTGCCAGCTCAGAAGACAGCACATATGGCTACACCTTC

clone size: .
D gene: .
J gene: TRBJ1-1
V gene: TRBV5-1
CDR3 protein: CASSLDRNFNTEAFF
CDR3 DNA: TGCGCCAGCAGCTTGGATAGGAACTTCAACACTGAAGCTTTCTTT

clone size: .
D gene: TRBD2
J gene: TRBJ2-7
V gene: TRBV15
CDR3 protein: CATSRGRDYLGEQYF
CDR3 DNA: TGTGCCACCAGCAGAGGACGGGACTATCTCGGCGAGCAGTACTTC

clone size: many
D gene: TRBD2
J gene: TRBJ2-7
V gene: TRBV18
CDR3 protein: CASSPAASGRNEQYF
CDR3 DNA: TGTGCCAGCTCACCAGCGGCTAGCGGGAGGAACGAGCAGTACTTC

clone size: .
D gene: .
J gene: TRBJ2-2
V gene: TRBV10-3
CDR3 protein: CAISGQGDTGELFF
CDR3 DNA: TGTGCCATCAGTGGTCAGGGCGACACCGGGGAGCTGTTTTTT

clone size: .
D gene: .
J gene: TRBJ2-2
V gene: TRBV28
CDR3 protein: CASGLSMNTGELFF
CDR3 DNA: TGTGCCAGCGGCCTAAGCATGAACACCGGGGAGCTGTTTTTT

clone size: .
D gene: .
J gene: TRBJ1-4
V gene: TRBV18
CDR3 protein: CASSPSGTNEKLFF
CDR3 DNA: TGTGCCAGCTCACCGTCGGGGACTAATGAAAAACTGTTTTTT

clone size: .
D gene: .
J gene: TRBJ2-5
V gene: TRBV7-9
CDR3 protein: CASSLAGVTETQYF
CDR3 DNA: TGTGCCAGCAGCTTAGCGGGAGTGACGGAGACCCAGTACTTC

clone size: .
D gene: .
J gene: TRBJ2-7
V gene: TRBV29-1
CDR3 protein: CSVSRGNAYEQYF
CDR3 DNA: TGCAGCGTTTCTCGGGGGAACGCCTACGAGCAGTACTTC

clone size: .
D gene: TRBD1
J gene: TRBJ2-1
V gene: TRBV2
CDR3 protein: CASKLRDRGNNEQFF
CDR3 DNA: TGTGCCAGCAAGCTCCGCGACAGGGGGAACAATGAGCAGTTCTTC

clone size: .
D gene: .
J gene: TRBJ1-1
V gene: TRBV18
CDR3 protein: CASSPFGSTSTEAFF
CDR3 DNA: TGTGCCAGCTCACCTTTTGGCAGCACTAGCACTGAAGCTTTCTTT

clone size: .
D gene: .
J gene: TRBJ2-1
V gene: TRBV10-1
CDR3 protein: CASSRQDNEQFF
CDR3 DNA: TGCGCCAGCAGTAGACAGGACAATGAGCAGTTCTTC

clone size: .
D gene: TRBD2
J gene: TRBJ2-7
V gene: TRBV7-8
CDR3 protein: CASSLGLAGGLNEQYF
CDR3 DNA: TGTGCCAGCAGCTTAGGACTAGCGGGAGGTTTGAACGAGCAGTACTTC

clone size: .
D gene: .
J gene: TRBJ2-7
V gene: TRBV6-5
CDR3 protein: CASSNMGRDAYF
CDR3 DNA: TGTGCCAGCAGTAACATGGGGCGGGACGCGTACTTC

clone size: .
D gene: .
J gene: TRBJ1-4
V gene: TRBV7-2
CDR3 protein: CASSLGGRRPEKLFF
CDR3 DNA: TGTGCCAGCAGCTTGGGAGGGCGGCGCCCTGAAAAACTGTTTTTT